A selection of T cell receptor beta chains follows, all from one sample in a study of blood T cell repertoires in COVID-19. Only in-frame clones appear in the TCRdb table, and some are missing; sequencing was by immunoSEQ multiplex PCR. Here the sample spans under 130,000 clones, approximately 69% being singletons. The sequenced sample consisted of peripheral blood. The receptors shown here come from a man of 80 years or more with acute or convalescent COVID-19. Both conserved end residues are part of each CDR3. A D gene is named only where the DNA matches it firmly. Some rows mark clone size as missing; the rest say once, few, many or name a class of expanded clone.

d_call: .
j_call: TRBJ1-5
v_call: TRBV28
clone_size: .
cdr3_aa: CASSWQGRPQHF
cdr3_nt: TGTGCCAGCAGTTGGCAGGGGAGGCCCCAGCATTTT

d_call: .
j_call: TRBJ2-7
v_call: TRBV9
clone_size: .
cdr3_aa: CASSVGTNAYEQYF
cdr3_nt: TGTGCCAGCAGCGTCGGGACAAACGCGTACGAGCAGTACTTC

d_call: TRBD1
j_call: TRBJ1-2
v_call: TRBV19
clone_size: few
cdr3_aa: CASGAQGAGHGYTF
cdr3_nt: TGTGCCAGTGGGGCGCAGGGGGCAGGCCATGGCTACACCTTC

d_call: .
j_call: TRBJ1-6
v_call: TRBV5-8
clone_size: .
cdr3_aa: CASSGGSSYNSPLHF
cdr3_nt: TGTGCCAGCAGCGGCGGGAGCTCCTATAATTCACCCCTCCACTTT

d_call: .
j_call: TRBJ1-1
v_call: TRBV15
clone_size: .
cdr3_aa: CATRIQAALNTEAFF
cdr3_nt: TGTGCCACCAGGATACAGGCCGCCTTGAACACTGAAGCTTTCTTT

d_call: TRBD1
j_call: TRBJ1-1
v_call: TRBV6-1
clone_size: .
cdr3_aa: CASSEAYRGGHTEAFF
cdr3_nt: TGTGCCAGCAGTGAAGCGTACAGGGGAGGCCACACTGAAGCTTTCTTT

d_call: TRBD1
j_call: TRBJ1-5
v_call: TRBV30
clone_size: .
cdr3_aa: CAWTRTGGDQPQHF
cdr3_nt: TGTGCCTGGACCCGGACAGGGGGCGATCAGCCCCAGCATTTT

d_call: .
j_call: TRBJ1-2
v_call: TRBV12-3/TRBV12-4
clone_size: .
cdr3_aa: CASSSDRNYGYTF
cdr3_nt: TGTGCCAGCAGTTCAGACAGGAACTATGGCTACACCTTC

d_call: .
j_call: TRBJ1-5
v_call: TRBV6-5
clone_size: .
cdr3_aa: CASSSNRVMDQPQHF
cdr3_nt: TGTGCCAGCAGTTCCAACAGGGTGATGGATCAGCCCCAGCATTTT

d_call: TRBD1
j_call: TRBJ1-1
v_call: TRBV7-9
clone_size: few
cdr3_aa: CASSLTQGEAFF
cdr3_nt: TGTGCCAGCAGCCTGACACAGGGGGAAGCTTTCTTT